This TCR beta chain was documented in a study of CD8 T cells in ankylosing spondylitis. Findings and caveats of the study: Earlier reports found some motif variants in synovial fluid and blood in reactive arthritis. It was reported that disease-linked clones were significantly enriched in matched ankylosing spondylitis synovial fluid. Characteristic of ankylosing spondylitis blood, it appeared, was a TCR beta motif comprising roughly eight highly homologous variants. Disease-linked clones bore a CD8+ phenotype and were relatively rare in peripheral blood.

In making TCR beta libraries, quantitative 5'-RACE with molecular barcodes was used. TCRdb analysed the 5' RACE reads with MiXCR anew, one entry per CDR3 protein. The table records fewer than 550,000 distinct CDR3 sequences, approximately 5.3% of them present only once. In its sample, this clonotype was seen many times. Its antigen is unknown. This clonotype originated in a male donor with ankylosing spondylitis. The sequencing input was blood, either unsorted or a sorted T cell fraction (not recorded which).

CDR3 residues: CASSESRGGEQFF. The CDR3 nucleotides read TGTGCCAGCAGTGAATCTCGGGGGGGTGAGCAGTTCTTC. This rearrangement joins TRBV25-1 to TRBJ2-1, with 8 bases lining up with TRBD2. CDR1 and CDR2 from the germline V gene are MGHDK and SYGVNS. This CDR3 contains 13 residues. V lost 1 base to trimming and J lost 9 bases; unmatched junction nucleotides: 2.